This entry describes one TCR beta chain. Its antigen is currently unknown. TCRdb analysed the reads with MiXCR anew, one entry per CDR3 protein. In the table there are around 71,000 distinct CDR3 sequences, 20% to 25% of which are singletons. The entry originates in a study of T cell repertoires in cytomegalovirus infection. Study-level points and caveats: Ex vivo, HLA-C-restricted CMV-specific TCR beta clonotypes prevailed over the rest of the response.

Germline values: CDR1 MNHNY, CDR2 SVGAGI (reference sequence). CDR3 length equals 15 residues. Trimming cost V 5 bases and J 4 bases, with 16 bases left between them. The rearrangement uses TRBV6-6 and TRBJ2-3, with a tentative D call TRBD2 (5 bases). The sample was CD8+ T cells from cultured PBMCs, taken from culture after CMV antigen stimulation. The source of this sequence is a human donor in good health (CMV status not recorded). Some clones in this sample may be carry-over from other donors' samples. CDR3 in amino acids: CASSTEGISPDTQYF. The CDR3 DNA reads as TGTGCCAGCAGTACAGAGGGAATATCTCCAGATACGCAGTATTTT.